This TCR beta chain was recorded in a study of T-cell reconstitution after alpha-beta-depleted transplantation in children. The authors prepared the TCRbeta library with unique molecular identifiers. TCRdb recomputed calls from the PCR reads with MiXCR, one row per CDR3 protein. The data hold roughly 160,000 distinct CDR3 sequences, with 8.5% to 14% observed a single time. As for this clonotype: What it recognizes is unknown.

V was clipped by 5 bases and J by 5 bases; unmatched bases: 12. The CDR3 totals 16 residues. Germline assignment: CDR1 SGHTA and CDR2 FQGNSA. Study outcomes and limitations: Surviving recipient T cells and thymic progenitors produced the high day-60 TCRbeta diversity seen in some patients. Reportedly, only several hundred clones from non-depleted graft cells drove alpha-beta T-cell counts at about two months. A year had passed since transplant, and T-cell counts and diversity by then came mostly from newly produced T cells.

The rearrangement links TRBV7-2 to TRBJ2-5; 9 bases line up with TRBD2. The sample in question was PBMCs, obtained before TCRalphabeta/CD19-depleted stem cell transplant. The TCR sequence derives from a boy aged 2 to 9 with acute myeloid leukemia, due to receive a stem cell transplant. The CDR3 DNA reads as TGTGCCAGCAGCCCCAGCGAGACTAGCGGTGGGGAGACCCAGTACTTC. Encoded protein: CASSPSETSGGETQYF.